Below, 32 T cell receptor beta chains from the same sample are listed, as sequenced in a study of T cell repertoires in cytomegalovirus infection. TCRdb recomputed calls from the reads with MiXCR, one row per CDR3 protein. Of approximately 1,000,000 distinct CDR3 sequences listed, more than 25% are singletons. Their recognized antigens are unknown. The specimen comprised cultured CD8+ T cells from PBMCs, sampled from culture after CMV antigen stimulation. These receptors were obtained from a human donor in good health (CMV status not recorded). Some clones in this sample may be carry-over from other donors' samples.

The chain joins TRBV7-6 to TRBJ2-2; D remains ambiguous. The CDR3 is made up of 16 amino acids. Germline V CDR1 and CDR2: SGHVS, FNYEAQ. The V end was cut by 2 bases, the J end by 0 bases, with 10 bases between. The CDR3 coding sequence is TGTGCCAGCAGCTTACCGGACGTCACGAACACCGGGGAGCTGTTTTTT. It translates to CASSLPDVTNTGELFF.

V and J are TRBV3-1 and TRBJ2-7; D might be TRBD2 (5 bases). Germline CDR1 is LGHDT and CDR2 is YNNKEL (reference sequence). V lost 3 bases and J lost 2, with 17 bases in between. The CDR3 spans 16 residues. CDR3 DNA sequence: TGTGCCAGCAGCCAGCGGAGGCCCCCTGCGACCTACGAGCAGTACTTC. This translates into CASSQRRPPATYEQYF.

On this clonotype: Possible read error: a much larger clone is one base away. The chain joins TRBV12-3 or TRBV12-4 to TRBJ2-3, with 8 bases fitting TRBD1. The CDR3 runs to 15 residues. J lost 0 bases, V lost 5 bases, and 4 bases had no gene match. CDR3 bases: TGTGCCAGCAGTACCGGGACAGGCAGCACAGATACGCAGTATTTT. It specifies CASSTGTGSTDTQYF.

The V call is TRBV7-9, the J call TRBJ2-1; D gene ambiguous. The CDR3 runs to 15 residues. The V end was cut by 5 bases, the J end by 0 bases, with 11 bases between. Germline V gives CDR1 SEHNR, CDR2 FQNEAQ (reference sequence). CDR3 region: CASSQPPDSYNEQFF. The CDR3 nucleotides are TGTGCCAGCAGCCAGCCGCCTGACTCCTACAATGAGCAGTTCTTC.

V and J are TRBV12-3 or TRBV12-4 and TRBJ1-1; TRBD1 might be the D (6 bases). The CDR3 runs to 13 residues. Deletions cut 3 bases from V and 5 bases from J, with 10 bases between. The CDR3, as DNA: TGTGCCAGCAGTTTCGTCAGGGGAACTGAAGCTTTCTTT. Protein: CASSFVRGTEAFF.

This clonotype was seen more than once but under ten times. The CDR3 reads CASRQAGGPDTQYF. The DNA for the CDR3 is TGTGCCAGCAGGCAAGCGGGGGGGCCAGATACGCAGTATTTT. This chain connects TRBV11-1 to TRBJ2-3; 10 positions agree with TRBD2. The length of the CDR3 is 14 residues. The germline V gene encodes CDR1 SGHAT and CDR2 FQDESV (reference sequence). V was clipped by 6 bases and J by 4 bases; unmatched bases: 4.

This clonotype was recorded only once. The chain is built from TRBV27 and TRBJ2-5; the D gene is possibly TRBD2 (7 bases). In germline, CDR1 is MNHEY, CDR2 SMNVEV (reference sequence). This CDR3 spans 14 amino acids. The V gene lost 3 bases and the J gene lost 5 bases, with 13 bases spanning the gap. The chain's CDR3 is CASSFGGLGETQYF. In DNA form, the CDR3 reads TGTGCCAGCAGTTTCGGGGGGCTAGGGGAGACCCAGTACTTC.

There are a few counts of this clonotype. The chain recombines TRBV7-9 with TRBJ2-7; TRBD2 matches 8 bases. Germline V gives CDR1 SEHNR, CDR2 FQNEAQ (reference sequence). The J segment lost 4 bases and the V segment lost 2 bases, leaving 7 bases of the junction unmatched. CDR3 length: 15 amino acids. The CDR3: CASSLQGLEGYEQYF. In DNA form, the CDR3 reads TGTGCCAGCAGCTTACAGGGACTAGAGGGATACGAGCAGTACTTC. The full variable domain, with the rest looked up from reference TRBV7-9 and TRBJ2-7, is DTGVSQNPRHKITKRGQNVTFRCDPISEHNRLYWYRQTLGQGPEFLTYFQNEAQLEKSRLLSDRFSAERPKGSFSTLEIQRTEQGDSAMYLCASSLQGLEGYEQYFGPGTRLTVT.

This clonotype turned up a few times. The chain uses TRBV10-3 and TRBJ1-6; D remains ambiguous. Germline values: CDR1 ENHRY, CDR2 SYGVKD. The CDR3 is 14 residues long. V lost 3 bases, J lost 9 bases, and 12 bases lay in between. In DNA form, the CDR3 reads TGTGCCATCAGTGAAGTCCCACTTGGTTCACCCCTCCACTTT. This gives the protein CAISEVPLGSPLHF.

With respect to this clonotype: The junction does not match germline at one end; this may be a read error. V and J are TRBV6-1 and TRBJ1-6; no clear D gene. The V gene's germline CDR1 is MNHNS and CDR2 SASEGT. The CDR3 spans 18 residues. The CDR3 loop reads CASNEIQTAVSYNSPLHF. DNA of the CDR3: TGTGCCAGCAATGAAATACAAACCGCCGTCTCCTATAATTCACCCCTCCACTTT.

This clonotype was recorded many times. The chain links TRBV7-3 to TRBJ2-6, with D perhaps TRBD1 (6 bases). Germline V gene lookup returns CDR1 SGHTA and CDR2 FQGTGA. Trimming removed 2 bases from V and 1 base from J, with 15 bases in between. The CDR3 consists of 18 residues. The CDR3, as DNA: TGTGCCAGCAGCTTACGAAAGAACAGGGTATCTGGGGCCAACGTCCTGACTTTC. Encoded protein: CASSLRKNRVSGANVLTF.

J is TRBJ1-5 and V is TRBV7-8; no definite D call. CDR1 is SGHVS and CDR2 is FQNEAQ in the germline V gene. This CDR3 is built from 15 residues. Trimming shortened V by 6 bases and J by 0 bases, and 12 bases separated the two germline ends. The DNA for the CDR3 is TGTGCCAGCAGTACTATAAGGGCTAGCAATCAGCCCCAGCATTTT. This codes for CASSTIRASNQPQHF.

This clonotype was observed a few times. The rearrangement joins TRBV27 to TRBJ1-5; D is unclear. The CDR3 is 12 residues long. CDR1 and CDR2 (germline): MNHEY, SMNVEV (reference sequence). V lost 2 bases, J lost 7 bases, and 6 bases lay in between. Here the CDR3 reads CASSLNGQPQHF. Here the CDR3 DNA reads TGTGCCAGCAGTTTAAACGGGCAGCCCCAGCATTTT.

The chain has TRBV6-6 and TRBJ2-1; 11 nucleotides align to TRBD2. The germline V gene has CDR1 MNHNY and CDR2 SVGAGI (reference sequence). CDR3 length: 19 residues. Trimming removed 0 bases from V and 8 bases from J; junction bases left unmatched: 15. CDR3 bases: TGTGCCAGCAGTTACTCGAAACATCCTTCTAGCGGGGGGTATTATGAGCAGTTCTTC. Its protein is CASSYSKHPSSGGYYEQFF.

This rearrangement joins TRBV9 to TRBJ2-1; D is unresolved. Germline V gene lookup returns CDR1 SGDLS and CDR2 YYNGEE. This CDR3 is 12 amino acids long. The ends were cut back, 3 bases at V and 8 bases at J, with 9 bases in the middle. CDR3: CASSAGWHEQFF. The CDR3 coding sequence is TGTGCCAGCAGCGCTGGGTGGCATGAGCAGTTCTTC.

The rearrangement joins TRBV2 to TRBJ1-1; D call uncertain. The CDR3 extends over 14 amino acids. Germline lookup yields CDR1 SNHLY and CDR2 FYNNEI. Between the trimmed V and J ends, which lost 3 bases and 0 bases, there was a span of 8 bases. CDR3 protein: CASSDSQLNTEAFF. The CDR3 bases are TGTGCCAGCAGTGATTCGCAGTTGAACACTGAAGCTTTCTTT.

The sample holds a few counts of this clonotype. The V gene is TRBV19, the J gene TRBJ1-4; D ambiguous. Germline CDR1 reads LNHDA; CDR2 reads SQIVND (reference sequence). The CDR3 loop spans 16 amino acids. Trimming took 4 bases from V and 5 from J, leaving 17 bases between them. The CDR3 DNA reads as TGTGCCAGTAGTACCTATATTGAACGGGAAAATGAAAAACTGTTTTTT. Protein: CASSTYIERENEKLFF. Full variable domain (rest looked up from reference TRBV19 and TRBJ1-4): DGGITQSPKYLFRKEGQNVTLSCEQNLNHDAMYWYRQDPGQGLRLIYYSQIVNDFQKGDIAEGYSVSREKKESFPLTVTSAQKNPTAFYLCASSTYIERENEKLFFGSGTQLSVL.

J is TRBJ2-1 and V is TRBV7-2; 10 positions agree with TRBD2. The germline V gene has CDR1 SGHTA and CDR2 FQGNSA. The CDR3 consists of 15 residues. The V segment lost 1 base and the J segment 7 bases; nucleotides outside the gene matches: 4. CDR3 amino acids: CASSLGVAGGNEQFF. Written as DNA, the CDR3 is TGTGCCAGCAGCTTAGGAGTAGCGGGGGGAAATGAGCAGTTCTTC. The full variable domain, completed using reference TRBV7-2 and TRBJ2-1, is GAGVSQSPSNKVTEKGKDVELRCDPISGHTALYWYRQSLGQGLEFLIYFQGNSAPDKSGLPSDRFSAERTGGSVSTLTIQRTQQEDSAVYLCASSLGVAGGNEQFFGPGTRLTVL.

This clonotype has only a few counts. The chain joins TRBV19 to TRBJ1-5; no definite D call. CDR3 length equals 15 residues. Germline-derived CDR1 and CDR2 are LNHDA and SQIVND (reference sequence). V was clipped by 5 bases and J by 0 bases, with 11 bases between them. The CDR3, as DNA: TGTGCCAGTAGTCCTCCGACGGATAGCAATCAGCCCCAGCATTTT. Translated, it gives CASSPPTDSNQPQHF.

V and J are TRBV6-2 or TRBV6-3 and TRBJ1-2; D not certain. V lost 8 bases to trimming and J lost 2 bases, with 18 bases between them. Germline CDR1 MNHEY, CDR2 SVGEGT. The CDR3 covers 15 residues. CDR3 amino acids: CASLTRPTQNYGYTF. CDR3 nucleotides: TGTGCCAGCCTCACGAGACCGACACAGAACTATGGCTACACCTTC.

The chain recombines TRBV7-9 with TRBJ2-2; D is uncertain. Between the trimmed V and J ends, which lost 5 bases and 2 bases, there was a span of 15 bases. Germline V gene data show CDR1 as SEHNR and CDR2 as FQNEAQ (reference sequence). The CDR3 is 16 amino acids. The chain's CDR3 is CASSPFAFENTGELFF. For the CDR3, the DNA is TGTGCCAGCAGCCCTTTCGCGTTCGAAAACACCGGGGAGCTGTTTTTT.

In its sample, this clonotype was seen a few times. The V gene is TRBV6-1, the J gene TRBJ2-6; D gene unclear. V lost 3 bases and J lost 4, with 13 bases in between. CDR3 length equals 16 residues. Germline V lookup: CDR1 MNHNS, CDR2 SASEGT. The CDR3 DNA reads TGTGCCAGCAGTGAGGGCAGTTCTCTGGGGGCCAACGTCCTGACTTTC. Amino acids: CASSEGSSLGANVLTF.

The chain carries TRBV7-6 and TRBJ2-3, with TRBD2 matching over 13 bases. The ends lost 6 bases at V and 0 bases at J; junction bases unmatched: 9. The CDR3 runs 18 residues. Germline V CDR1 and CDR2: SGHVS, FNYEAQ. Written as DNA, the CDR3 is TGTGCCAGCAGTGCTGGACTAGCGGGGGCCTCTAGCACAGATACGCAGTATTTT. Protein sequence: CASSAGLAGASSTDTQYF.

There are a few counts of this clonotype. This sequence joins TRBV4-3 and TRBJ2-1, with TRBD1 as a possible D gene (8 bases). Germline V CDR1 and CDR2: LGHNA, YSLEER. The CDR3 has 16 residues. V was clipped by 3 bases and J by 7 bases, with 19 bases between them. The CDR3 nucleotides are TGCGCCAGCAGCCAGGAAACAGGGGGGGGTAAGAATGAGCAGTTCTTC. This translates into CASSQETGGGKNEQFF.

This clonotype came up a few times. This chain connects TRBV7-9 to TRBJ1-1, with D possibly being TRBD1 (6 bases). Per germline, CDR1 SEHNR and CDR2 FQNEAQ (reference sequence). V shed 6 bases and J shed 1 base, with 12 bases lying between them. This CDR3 region has 14 residues. The CDR3 here is CASRGGQGNTEAFF. The CDR3 nucleotides are TGTGCCAGCAGGGGGGGGCAGGGGAACACTGAAGCTTTCTTT.

This clonotype was seen a few times. This chain links TRBV6-6 with TRBJ1-1; tentative D call: TRBD1 (5 bases). This CDR3 is built from 16 residues. The ends were cut back, 7 bases at V and 5 bases at J, with 23 bases in the middle. Looked up from germline, CDR1 is MNHNY and CDR2 is SVGAGI (reference sequence). The CDR3 nucleotides read TGTGCCAGCACCTCTTGGGGGGACGACGGGCTTACTGAAGCTTTCTTT. As protein: CASTSWGDDGLTEAFF.

The CDR3 region has the DNA TGTGCCAGCAGTGAAGTAGGGGACACAGATACGCAGTATTTT. Translated, it gives CASSEVGDTDTQYF. The chain couples TRBV6-2 or TRBV6-3 to TRBJ2-3; the D gene is possibly TRBD1 (5 bases). Germline CDR1 MNHEY, CDR2 SVGEGT. Trimming took off 5 bases at V and 2 bases at J, with 11 bases between the two ends. The CDR3 contains 14 residues.

This clonotype appeared a few times. The chain carries TRBV9 and TRBJ2-5, with 7 bases identical to TRBD1. The CDR3 is 15 residues long. Germline CDR1 reads SGDLS; CDR2 reads YYNGEE. V dropped 0 bases and J dropped 5; count of bases not matched to a gene: 7. In DNA, the CDR3 is TGTGCCAGCAGCGTAGTTGACAGGGTCGGGGAGACCCAGTACTTC. Protein sequence: CASSVVDRVGETQYF. Full variable domain (missing parts from reference TRBV9 and TRBJ2-5): DSGVTQTPKHLITATGQRVTLRCSPRSGDLSVYWYQQSLDQGLQFLIQYYNGEERAKGNILERFSAQQFPDLHSELNLSSLELGDSALYFCASSVVDRVGETQYFGPGTRLLVL.

This clonotype was counted a single time. The rearrangement links TRBV27 to TRBJ2-1; TRBD1 agrees at 8 bases. Trimming at V came to 3 bases and at J to 11 bases, leaving 9 bases not matched to a gene. The germline V gene has CDR1 MNHEY and CDR2 SMNVEV (reference sequence). This CDR3 has 14 residues. CDR3 nucleotides: TGTGCCAGCAGTTTTTGGGGACAGGCGGGTAAGCAGTTCTTC. This gives the protein CASSFWGQAGKQFF.

This clonotype was observed at least ten times. V usage is TRBV7-9 and J usage is TRBJ2-1; D possibly matches TRBD1 or TRBD2 (5 bases each). V dropped 3 bases and J dropped 0 bases, with 12 bases sitting between them. Looked up from germline, CDR1 is SEHNR and CDR2 is FQNEAQ (reference sequence). The CDR3 runs 16 residues. CDR3 residues: CASSLGERSSYNEQFF. In nucleotides, the CDR3 is TGTGCCAGCAGCTTGGGGGAGCGGAGCTCCTACAATGAGCAGTTCTTC.

J is TRBJ2-1 and V is TRBV7-6, with 9 nucleotides matching TRBD2. Germline V gene sequence: CDR1 SGHVS, CDR2 FNYEAQ. The CDR3 is 15 amino acids. Trimming removed 3 bases from V and 7 bases from J; junction bases left unmatched: 7. For the CDR3, the DNA is TGTGCCAGCAGCTTCTCCGCGGGGGGGGGGAATGAGCAGTTCTTC. Protein sequence: CASSFSAGGGNEQFF.

Ten or more counts support this clonotype. J is TRBJ1-2 and V is TRBV6-6; TRBD1 matches at 9 bases. This CDR3 comprises 17 residues. The V gene end was trimmed by 6 bases and the J gene end by 1 base; junction bases not matched to a gene: 12. Looked up from germline, CDR1 is MNHNY and CDR2 is SVGAGI (reference sequence). CDR3 DNA: TGTGCCAGCAGGTCTCCCCGGGACAGGGTCCTTAACTATGGCTACACCTTC. Its translation is CASRSPRDRVLNYGYTF.